These 13 T cell receptor beta chains came from one sample sequenced in a study of T cell responses to AZD1222 COVID-19 vaccine. The table came from immunoSEQ multiplex PCR; TCRdb's copy has only in-frame clones and leaves some out. The sample holds around 200,000 clones, 70% to 90% seen once. Specimen: peripheral blood, collected on day 0 of AZD1222 vaccination. These receptors were collected from an adult in good health.

This chain links TRBV10-1 with TRBJ2-7; 7 bases align to TRBD1. V lost 5 bases and J lost 4; bases outside the gene matches: 8. The CDR3 consists of 14 residues. CDR1 is WNHNN, CDR2 SYGVQD, per germline (reference sequence). The CDR3 protein is CASSSGQVPYEQYF. The CDR3 nucleotides read TGCGCCAGCAGTAGTGGACAGGTACCTTACGAGCAGTACTTC.

The V and J genes are TRBV5-6 and TRBJ1-2, with 9 bases that match TRBD1. Germline V gene data show CDR1 as SGHDT and CDR2 as YYEEEE. The CDR3 extends over 14 amino acids. The V segment lost 4 bases and the J segment 4 bases; nucleotides outside the gene matches: 5. CDR3 sequence (DNA): TGTGCCAGCAGCCGACAGGGGGATAGCTATGGCTACACCTTC. Protein sequence: CASSRQGDSYGYTF.

The J gene is TRBJ1-3, the V gene TRBV6-4; D not certain. The CDR3 loop spans 11 amino acids. V shed 6 bases and J shed 2 bases, with 2 bases lying between them. Germline V CDR1 and CDR2: MRHNA, SNTAGT. DNA of the CDR3: TGTGCCAGCAGCACTGGAAACACCATATATTTT. This codes for CASSTGNTIYF.

The chain links TRBV3-1 (or the pseudogene TRBV3-2) to TRBJ1-2; 8 positions match TRBD1. The CDR3 covers 16 residues. Germline values: CDR1 LGHDT, CDR2 YNNKEL (reference sequence). Unmatched junction bases numbered 10, after V lost 4 bases and J lost 3 bases. The DNA of the CDR3 is TGTGCCAGCAGCCCGTCTGTCGGGACAGGTTACTATGGCTACACCTTC. It yields the protein CASSPSVGTGYYGYTF.

The chain joins TRBV5-5 to TRBJ2-5; D may be TRBD2 (5 bases). This CDR3 has 16 amino acids. V lost 0 bases, J lost 0 bases, and 12 bases lay in between. Germline V gene data show CDR1 as SGHKS and CDR2 as YYEKEE (reference sequence). The CDR3 loop is CASSLARGPYQETQYF. The CDR3, as DNA: TGTGCCAGCAGCTTGGCACGGGGTCCGTACCAAGAGACCCAGTACTTC.

The rearrangement joins TRBV7-9 to TRBJ1-1; 8 bases are shared with TRBD1. The V segment lost 1 base and the J segment 1 base; nucleotides outside the gene matches: 2. The CDR3 sequence is 15 residues long. CDR1 is SEHNR and CDR2 is FQNEAQ in the germline V gene (reference sequence). CDR3 nucleotides: TGTGCCAGCAGCTTAGTAGACAGGGGGAACACTGAAGCTTTCTTT. This translates into CASSLVDRGNTEAFF.

This clone was counted a single time. The chain recombines TRBV5-5 with TRBJ2-3; the D gene is possibly TRBD2 (7 bases). The V end lost 3 bases, the J end lost 2 bases, and 22 bases lay between the germline ends. This CDR3 contains 18 residues. Germline CDR1 is SGHKS and CDR2 is YYEKEE (reference sequence). CDR3 DNA: TGTGCCAGCAGCTCCCGGTTCTGGGGGGGGCCCCCCACAGATACGCAGTATTTT. It codes for CASSSRFWGGPPTDTQYF.

This clone was observed once. The rearrangement links TRBV7-3 to TRBJ1-1; D ambiguous. Germline V gene data show CDR1 as SGHTA and CDR2 as FQGTGA. V was trimmed by 6 bases and J by 1 base, leaving 9 bases between them. The CDR3 sequence is 13 residues long. The CDR3 nucleotides read TGTGCCAGCAGTTGGGCCCCGAACACTGAAGCTTTCTTT. Translation: CASSWAPNTEAFF.

J is TRBJ2-4 and V is TRBV28; D might be TRBD1 (6 bases). The germline CDR1 and CDR2 sequences are MDHEN and SYDVKM. The CDR3 is 14 amino acids. Deletions cut 7 bases from V and 8 bases from J, with 18 bases between. In DNA form, the CDR3 reads TGTGCCAGCACCTGGAGGCAGGGGTTGGACATTCAGTACTTC. Its protein product is CASTWRQGLDIQYF.

The chain links TRBV6-2 or TRBV6-3 to TRBJ1-1, with 8 bases matching TRBD1. J gave up 4 bases and V 1 base, and 8 bases lay outside the gene matches. The CDR3 has 16 amino acids. Germline V gene data show CDR1 as MNHEY and CDR2 as SVGEGT. The CDR3 DNA is TGTGCCAGCAGTTACTTGGGGGGGCAGGGGGCCACTGAAGCTTTCTTT. Its translation: CASSYLGGQGATEAFF.

The rearrangement joins TRBV5-4 to TRBJ2-1; 8 nucleotides line up with TRBD2. Germline V lookup: CDR1 SGHNT, CDR2 YYREEE (reference sequence). The CDR3 extends over 18 amino acids. With 4 bases clipped from V and 1 base from J, the junction kept 13 bases outside the gene matches. Here the CDR3 DNA reads TGTGCCAGCAGCCCCACGGGGGGGGGCCTTGGTTCCTACAATGAGCAGTTCTTC. Its protein product is CASSPTGGGLGSYNEQFF.

The CDR3 DNA sequence: TGTGCCAGCAGCCCTGTGGGGAGGAATCAGCCCCAGCATTTT. This codes for CASSPVGRNQPQHF. The chain links TRBV21-1 to TRBJ1-5. TRBV21-1 is a pseudogene locus. The CDR3 covers 14 residues.

The CDR3 loop reads CASSLPADTQYF. The CDR3 DNA sequence: TGTGCCAGCAGCTTGCCCGCAGATACGCAGTATTTT. This rearrangement joins TRBV5-4 to TRBJ2-3; no reliable D call. The CDR3 totals 12 residues. CDR1 is SGHNT, CDR2 YYREEE, per germline (reference sequence). With 1 base removed from V and 4 bases from J, the gap between germline ends came to 4 bases. Variable domain in full (rest from reference TRBV5-4 and TRBJ2-3): ETGVTQSPTHLIKTRGQQVTLRCSSQSGHNTVSWYQQALGQGPQFIFQYYREEENGRGNFPPRFSGLQFPNYSSELNVNALELDDSALYLCASSLPADTQYFGPGTRLTVL.